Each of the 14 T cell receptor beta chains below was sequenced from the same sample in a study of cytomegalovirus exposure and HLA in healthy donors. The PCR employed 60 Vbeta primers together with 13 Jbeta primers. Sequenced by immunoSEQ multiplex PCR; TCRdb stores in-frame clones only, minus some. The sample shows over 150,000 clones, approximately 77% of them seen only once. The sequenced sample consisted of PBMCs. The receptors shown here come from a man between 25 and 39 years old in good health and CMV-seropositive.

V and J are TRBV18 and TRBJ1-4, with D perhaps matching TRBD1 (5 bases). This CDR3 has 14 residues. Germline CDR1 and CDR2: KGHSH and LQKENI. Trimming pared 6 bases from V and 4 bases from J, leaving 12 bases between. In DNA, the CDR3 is TGTGCCAGCTCTCCAGGGAGGAATAATGAAAAACTGTTTTTT. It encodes CASSPGRNNEKLFF.

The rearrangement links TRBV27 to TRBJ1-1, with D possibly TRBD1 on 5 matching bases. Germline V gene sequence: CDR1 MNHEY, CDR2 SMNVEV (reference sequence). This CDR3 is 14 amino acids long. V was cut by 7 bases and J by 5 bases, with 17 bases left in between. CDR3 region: CASTLRGGGTEAFF. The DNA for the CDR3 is TGTGCCAGCACCCTCCGGGGGGGTGGGACTGAAGCTTTCTTT.

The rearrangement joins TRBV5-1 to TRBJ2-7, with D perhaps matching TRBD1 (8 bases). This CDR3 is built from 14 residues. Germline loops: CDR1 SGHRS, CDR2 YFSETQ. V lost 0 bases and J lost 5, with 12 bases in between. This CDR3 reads CASSLDRGGNEQYF. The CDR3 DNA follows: TGCGCCAGCAGCTTGGACAGGGGGGGCAACGAGCAGTACTTC.

The CDR3 spells CSAKGAQYF. CDR3 in DNA: TGCAGTGCTAAGGGGGCCCAGTACTTC. The rearrangement uses TRBV20-1 and TRBJ2-5; D is possibly TRBD1 (6 bases). This CDR3 region has 9 residues. Trimming pared 4 bases from V and 9 bases from J, leaving 6 bases between. Germline V CDR1 and CDR2: DFQATT, SNEGSKA (reference sequence).

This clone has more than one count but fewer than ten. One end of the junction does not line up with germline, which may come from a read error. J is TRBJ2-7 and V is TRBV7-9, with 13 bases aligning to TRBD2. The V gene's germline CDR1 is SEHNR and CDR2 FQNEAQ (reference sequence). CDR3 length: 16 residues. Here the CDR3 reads CASSGTSGGGPYGQYF. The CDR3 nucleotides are TGTGCCAGCAGCGGTACTAGCGGGGGGGGACCCTACGGGCAGTACTTC.

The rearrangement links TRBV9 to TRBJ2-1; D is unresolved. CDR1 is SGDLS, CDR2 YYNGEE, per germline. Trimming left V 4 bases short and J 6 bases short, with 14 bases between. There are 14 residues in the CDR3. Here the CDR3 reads CASSPRVSGNEQFF. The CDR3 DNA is TGTGCCAGCAGCCCCCGTGTCTCCGGCAATGAGCAGTTCTTC.

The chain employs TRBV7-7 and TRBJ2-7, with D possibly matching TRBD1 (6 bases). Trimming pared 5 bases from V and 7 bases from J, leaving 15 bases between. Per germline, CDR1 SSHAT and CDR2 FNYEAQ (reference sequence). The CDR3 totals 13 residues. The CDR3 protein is CASSPRAGVEQYF. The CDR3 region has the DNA TGTGCCAGCAGCCCAAGGGCAGGGGTTGAGCAGTACTTC.

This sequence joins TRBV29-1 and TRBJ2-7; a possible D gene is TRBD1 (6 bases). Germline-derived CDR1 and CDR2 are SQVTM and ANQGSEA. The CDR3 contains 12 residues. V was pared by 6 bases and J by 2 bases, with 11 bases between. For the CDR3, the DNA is TGCAGCGTCCTGTGGGACACCTACGAGCAGTACTTC. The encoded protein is CSVLWDTYEQYF.

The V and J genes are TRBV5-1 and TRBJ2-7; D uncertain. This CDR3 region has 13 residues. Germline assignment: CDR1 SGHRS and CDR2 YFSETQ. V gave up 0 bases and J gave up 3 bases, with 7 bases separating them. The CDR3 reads CASSLAANYEQYF. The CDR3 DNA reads TGCGCCAGCAGCTTGGCCGCTAACTACGAGCAGTACTTC.

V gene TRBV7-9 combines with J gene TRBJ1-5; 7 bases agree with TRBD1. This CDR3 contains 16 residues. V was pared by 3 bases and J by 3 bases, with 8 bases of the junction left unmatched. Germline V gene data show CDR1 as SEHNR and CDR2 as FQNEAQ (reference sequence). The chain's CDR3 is CASSFRQGSSNQPQHF. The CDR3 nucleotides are TGTGCCAGCAGCTTCCGACAGGGAAGTTCCAATCAGCCCCAGCATTTT. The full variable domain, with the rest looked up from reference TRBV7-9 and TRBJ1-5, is DTGVSQNPRHKITKRGQNVTFRCDPISEHNRLYWYRQTLGQGPEFLTYFQNEAQLEKSRLLSDRFSAERPKGSFSTLEIQRTEQGDSAMYLCASSFRQGSSNQPQHFGDGTRLSIL.

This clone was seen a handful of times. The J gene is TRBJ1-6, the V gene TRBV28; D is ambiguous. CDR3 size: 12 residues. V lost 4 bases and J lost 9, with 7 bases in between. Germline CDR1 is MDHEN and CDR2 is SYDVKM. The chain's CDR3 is CASSSGISPLHF. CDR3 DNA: TGTGCCAGCAGTTCGGGGATTTCACCCCTCCACTTT.

Here the CDR3 reads CASSLLASGRGTDTQYF. The CDR3 coding sequence is TGTGCCAGCAGTTTATTGGCCAGCGGAAGGGGCACAGATACGCAGTATTTT. The chain recombines TRBV27 with TRBJ2-3; D is possibly TRBD2 (5 bases). Trimming left V 1 base short and J 1 base short, with 15 bases between. Germline V gives CDR1 MNHEY, CDR2 SMNVEV (reference sequence). CDR3 length: 17 amino acids.

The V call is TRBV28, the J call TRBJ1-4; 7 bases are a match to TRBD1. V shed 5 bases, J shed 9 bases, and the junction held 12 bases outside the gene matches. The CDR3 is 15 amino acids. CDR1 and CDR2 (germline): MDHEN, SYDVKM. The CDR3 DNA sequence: TGTGCCAGCAGTCCCCGTGGAAGGGGGCCCAAAAAACTGTTTTTT. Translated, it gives CASSPRGRGPKKLFF.

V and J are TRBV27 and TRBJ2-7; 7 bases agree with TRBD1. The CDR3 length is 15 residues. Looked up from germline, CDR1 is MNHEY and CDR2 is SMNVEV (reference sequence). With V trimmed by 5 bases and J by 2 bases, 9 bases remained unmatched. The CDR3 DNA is TGTGCCAGCAGTGGGGTCGGACAGGCCCCCTACGAGCAGTACTTC. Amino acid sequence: CASSGVGQAPYEQYF.